This is a list of T cell receptor beta chains from one sample in a study of cytomegalovirus exposure and HLA in healthy donors. Some clones are missing from TCRdb's copy, which holds only in-frame ones; the method was immunoSEQ multiplex PCR. The sample includes roughly 34,000 clones, more than 80% of them seen just once. Sequencing was done on a sample of PBMCs. The receptors were gathered from a male donor in good health and CMV-seronegative. Each CDR3 is given with its conserved first and last residue. D genes are given only for firm matches. Size tells how often a clone was seen (once, few, many) or the class of an expanded clone, and some rows leave it out.

abundance: NA
v_gene: TRBV6-6
j_gene: TRBJ1-1
d_gene: NA
CDR3aa: CASRQRRDTNTEAFF
CDR3nt: TGTGCCAGCAGGCAGCGCCGGGACACGAACACTGAAGCTTTCTTT

abundance: NA
v_gene: TRBV5-6
j_gene: TRBJ2-1
d_gene: TRBD1
CDR3aa: CASSPGTGGSGPPYNEQFF
CDR3nt: TGTGCCAGCAGCCCTGGGACAGGTGGATCGGGCCCCCCTTACAATGAGCAGTTCTTC

abundance: NA
v_gene: TRBV4-1
j_gene: TRBJ2-7
d_gene: TRBD2
CDR3aa: CASSQAGGIYEQYF
CDR3nt: TGCGCCAGCAGCCAGGCGGGAGGGATCTACGAGCAGTACTTC

abundance: NA
v_gene: TRBV11-3
j_gene: TRBJ2-4
d_gene: TRBD1
CDR3aa: CASSSPGQGSLGYF
CDR3nt: TGTGCCAGCAGCTCCCCGGGACAGGGGTCTTTGGGGTACTTC

abundance: NA
v_gene: TRBV18
j_gene: TRBJ1-3
d_gene: NA
CDR3aa: CASASGGAGNTIYF
CDR3nt: TGTGCCAGCGCCTCCGGGGGGGCCGGAAACACCATATATTTT

abundance: NA
v_gene: TRBV5-1
j_gene: TRBJ1-1
d_gene: NA
CDR3aa: CASRPSQQGRTEAFF
CDR3nt: TGCGCCAGCAGACCGTCCCAACAGGGCCGCACTGAAGCTTTCTTT

abundance: NA
v_gene: TRBV21-1
j_gene: TRBJ2-7
d_gene: NA
CDR3aa: CASSKALRGQDNEQYF
CDR3nt: TGTGCCAGCAGCAAAGCACTTCGGGGACAGGATAACGAGCAGTACTTC

abundance: NA
v_gene: TRBV13
j_gene: TRBJ2-1
d_gene: TRBD2
CDR3aa: CASSRGGSYNEQFF
CDR3nt: TGTGCCAGCAGCCGCGGGGGCTCCTACAATGAGCAGTTCTTC

abundance: once
v_gene: TRBV7-6
j_gene: TRBJ2-2
d_gene: TRBD2
CDR3aa: CASSLKGLAYTGELFF
CDR3nt: TGTGCCAGCAGCTTGAAGGGACTAGCGTACACCGGGGAGCTGTTTTTT

abundance: once
v_gene: TRBV6-5
j_gene: TRBJ2-7
d_gene: NA
CDR3aa: CASSYSGGRGEQYF
CDR3nt: TGTGCCAGCAGTTACTCGGGGGGGCGCGGCGAGCAGTACTTC

abundance: NA
v_gene: TRBV5-1
j_gene: TRBJ1-5
d_gene: TRBD1
CDR3aa: CASRLTGAPNQPQHF
CDR3nt: TGCGCCAGCAGGCTTACAGGGGCCCCCAATCAGCCCCAGCATTTT

abundance: NA
v_gene: TRBV25-1
j_gene: TRBJ1-2
d_gene: NA
CDR3aa: CASSPPGYRGYTF
CDR3nt: TGTGCCAGCAGTCCCCCAGGCTACCGTGGCTACACCTTC

abundance: NA
v_gene: TRBV7-8
j_gene: TRBJ1-5
d_gene: TRBD1
CDR3aa: CASSPQGQQSNQPQHF
CDR3nt: TGTGCCAGCAGCCCCCAGGGACAGCAGAGCAATCAGCCCCAGCATTTT

abundance: NA
v_gene: TRBV7-6
j_gene: TRBJ2-3
d_gene: TRBD2
CDR3aa: CASSPTSGNGDTQYF
CDR3nt: TGTGCCAGCAGCCCGACTAGCGGGAATGGAGATACGCAGTATTTT

abundance: NA
v_gene: TRBV5-1
j_gene: TRBJ1-2
d_gene: NA
CDR3aa: CASSLVAGVVGYTF
CDR3nt: TGCGCCAGCAGCTTGGTGGCCGGGGTGGTTGGCTACACCTTC

abundance: NA
v_gene: TRBV5-5
j_gene: TRBJ1-1
d_gene: TRBD1
CDR3aa: CASSPRTGLNTEAFF
CDR3nt: TGTGCCAGCAGCCCCCGGACAGGACTGAACACTGAAGCTTTCTTT